This T cell receptor (beta chain) was identified during a study of Ad26.COV2.S vaccination and SARS-CoV-2 variants (TCRdb year 2021). For the wider study: Vaccine-arm donors were drawn from COV1001, a multicentre, randomized, double-blind, placebo-controlled phase I-IIa trial of Ad26.COV2.S in healthy adults. Ad26.COV2.S was given intramuscularly at 5x10^10 or 1x10^11 viral particles, as a single shot or as two shots 56 days apart. TCRbeta repertoire sequencing served as the tool for gauging how specific and how broad the SARS-CoV-2-reactive T cell receptors were following Ad26.COV2.S vaccination. The TCR-sequenced set comprised approximately 30 samples: approximately 19 Ad26.COV2.S vaccine recipients, 5 placebo recipients and 8 SARS-CoV-2 convalescent individuals. Trial participants were randomized into five groups of five, in which low-dose or high-dose Ad26.COV2.S was given once or twice, or placebo was given on both occasions. Blinding of investigators to trial group allocation was maintained during experiments and outcome assessment. General study outcomes and caveats: Spike-specific TCR breadth was higher in Ad26.COV2.S recipients than in placebo recipients (P = 0.0014). Vaccine and placebo recipients had similar non-spike TCR breadth, a finding consistent with the vaccine containing only spike. After vaccination, spike-specific CD8+ and CD4+ T cell responses were reported to show substantial breadth. The authors noted that total T cell responses may have been underestimated by the TCR breadth and depth analyses. The study was not powered for comparison of responses between vaccine doses or regimens.

Explained via the paper, the treatment or condition label denotes: 15 to 20 received Ad26.COV2.S at low or high dose, single or two shots; roughly five received placebo; per-sample allocation not given. Repertoires of vaccine and placebo recipients were sequenced from samples taken on day 63 after the first injection. Cohort 1b enrolled about two dozen adults aged 18-55 years at a single site in Boston, USA, between 29 July and 7 August 2020. Ad26.COV2.S was a replication-incompetent adenovirus type 26 vector that expressed a prefusion-stabilized SARS-CoV-2 spike protein derived from the original Wuhan strain. Concerning this clone itself: No cognate antigen has been identified for it. No base quality values were provided; no much bigger clone lies one nucleotide off.

From its cysteine to its phenylalanine, the CDR3 spans 16 amino acids. Only the CDR3 DNA is retained, 48 bases long and in frame from the first base. The germline V gene yields SGHRS for CDR1 and YFSETQ for CDR2. For this chain, trimming is 4 bases at the V end and 1 base at the J end, and the number of junction bases without a gene match is 10. The immunoSEQ Assay was used to sequence TCRbeta CDR3 regions. After extraction, genomic DNA underwent amplification by bias-controlled multiplex PCR, followed by high-throughput sequencing. Processing in the source paper ran as follows. To quantify the absolute abundance of every unique TCRbeta CDR3 region, sequences were collapsed and filtered. Usable DNA was measured by amplifying reference genes present in all nucleated cells, and TCRbeta template counts were normalized to that usable DNA to estimate T cell fraction. Repertoire TCRs were annotated as SARS-CoV-2-specific by exact matching of V gene, CDR3 amino acid sequence and J gene to a known reactive TCR set. The reference SARS-CoV-2 TCR set was derived from MIRA and filtered for enrichment in COVID-19-positive ImmuneCODE repertoires, a step that removed public or cross-reactive TCRs. Using the MIRA antigens, annotated TCRs were further analysed by specific ORF or by position within an ORF. Depth was the summed frequency of annotated unique rearrangements, while breadth was defined as annotated unique rearrangements over total unique productive rearrangements. Two-sided Wilcoxon rank-sum tests were applied when comparing TCR breadth between groups. In its TCRdb copy, this immuneACCESS table keeps in-frame sequences only and misses some clones. Where compared with another copy, unresolved V genes explain less than half of these, and the others have no known cause. The V and J calls and the clone size are those of that table, but D and trimming were determined from the DNA. The sample records roughly 350,000 clones, around 90% of which are singletons. The ten biggest clones cover around 6.6% of the sample.

Sequencing used peripheral blood, obtained in a trial of Ad26.COV2.S vaccine versus placebo. This TCR came from a person between 18 and 60 years old who received the Ad26.COV2.S COVID-19 vaccine or a placebo. This chain is built from TRBV5-1 and TRBJ1-1, and TRBD1 matches 7 of the central bases. In nucleotides, the sequence is TGCGCCAGCAGCCCCGTCCCAGACAGGGCGAACACTGAAGCTTTCTTT. Translated, it reads CASSPVPDRANTEAFF.